Listed below are T cell receptor beta chains from one sample, sequenced in a study of regulatory T cells in long-lasting Graves disease. TCRdb re-called the multiplex PCR reads through MiXCR, storing one row per CDR3 protein. Here the sample spans 400,000 to 500,000 distinct CDR3 sequences, roughly 15% being singletons. The same specimen was also included in a second study, on T cells in Graves' hyperthyroidism and ophthalmopathy.

This specimen was peripheral blood mononuclear cells (PBMCs), taken at new diagnosis, from a patient treated with antithyroid drugs. Receptors originate from a woman in her thirties or forties with Graves disease. The CDR3 runs from the conserved cysteine through the conserved F or W. Fields, in order: clone size, J gene, V gene, D gene, CDR3 protein, CDR3 DNA. The D gene is left open where the match is weak. Not every row has a clone size; where given, it reads once, few, many or a size class.

abundance: many; j_gene: TRBJ2-1; v_gene: TRBV28; d_gene: -; CDR3aa: CASDAGYNEQFF; CDR3nt: TGTGCCAGCGATGCGGGTTACAATGAGCAGTTCTTC
abundance: -; j_gene: TRBJ1-1; v_gene: TRBV6-1; d_gene: -; CDR3aa: CASSPTGPGKAFF; CDR3nt: TGTGCCAGCAGTCCTACAGGTCCCGGAAAAGCTTTCTTT
abundance: few; j_gene: TRBJ2-2; v_gene: TRBV9; d_gene: -; CDR3aa: CASSAPTGTNTGELFF; CDR3nt: TGTGCCAGCAGCGCCCCTACAGGAACGAACACCGGGGAGCTGTTTTTT
abundance: -; j_gene: TRBJ2-1; v_gene: TRBV7-8; d_gene: -; CDR3aa: CASSFLTARSSYNEQFF; CDR3nt: TGTGCCAGCAGCTTCCTGACCGCTCGGAGCTCCTACAATGAGCAGTTCTTC
abundance: many; j_gene: TRBJ2-1; v_gene: TRBV24-1; d_gene: TRBD1; CDR3aa: CATSPGTGVHNEQFF; CDR3nt: TGTGCCACCAGTCCAGGGACAGGGGTCCACAATGAGCAGTTCTTC
abundance: many; j_gene: TRBJ2-7; v_gene: TRBV20-1; d_gene: -; CDR3aa: CSASRDSSYEQYF; CDR3nt: TGCAGTGCTAGCCGGGACTCTTCCTACGAGCAGTACTTC
abundance: many; j_gene: TRBJ2-3; v_gene: TRBV24-1; d_gene: TRBD1; CDR3aa: CATSDPDTDRGPLRDTQYF; CDR3nt: TGTGCCACCAGTGATCCAGATACCGACAGGGGCCCTCTCAGAGATACGCAGTATTTT
abundance: many; j_gene: TRBJ2-1; v_gene: TRBV9; d_gene: TRBD2; CDR3aa: CASSLSGAHLFDEQFF; CDR3nt: TGTGCCAGCAGCCTTAGCGGGGCCCACCTGTTCGATGAGCAGTTCTTC
abundance: many; j_gene: TRBJ1-3; v_gene: TRBV12-3/TRBV12-4; d_gene: -; CDR3aa: CASSFTSSGNTIYF; CDR3nt: TGTGCCAGCAGTTTTACGTCATCGGGAAACACCATATATTTT
abundance: many; j_gene: TRBJ2-3; v_gene: TRBV7-8; d_gene: TRBD2; CDR3aa: CASRSSNSGSTDTQYF; CDR3nt: TGTGCCAGCAGATCATCGAATAGCGGGAGTACAGATACGCAGTATTTT
abundance: -; j_gene: TRBJ2-3; v_gene: TRBV10-3; d_gene: TRBD2; CDR3aa: CAISGLAGEGDTQYF; CDR3nt: TGTGCCATCAGTGGGCTAGCGGGAGAGGGAGATACGCAGTATTTT
abundance: many; j_gene: TRBJ2-7; v_gene: TRBV7-6; d_gene: -; CDR3aa: CASSLSEGSSLEQYF; CDR3nt: TGTGCCAGCAGCCTCAGTGAGGGGAGTAGCCTCGAGCAGTACTTC
abundance: many; j_gene: TRBJ2-1; v_gene: TRBV24-1; d_gene: -; CDR3aa: CATSDASLGPNEQFF; CDR3nt: TGTGCCACCAGTGATGCCTCTTTAGGCCCCAATGAGCAGTTCTTC
abundance: many; j_gene: TRBJ2-3; v_gene: TRBV2; d_gene: -; CDR3aa: CASGSSARGRHTQYF; CDR3nt: TGTGCCAGCGGGTCCTCGGCTAGAGGGAGACATACGCAGTATTTT
abundance: many; j_gene: TRBJ2-1; v_gene: TRBV12-5; d_gene: TRBD2; CDR3aa: CASGSGLASYNEQFF; CDR3nt: TGTGCTAGTGGTTCGGGACTAGCGTCCTACAATGAGCAGTTCTTC
abundance: -; j_gene: TRBJ1-1; v_gene: TRBV5-1; d_gene: -; CDR3aa: CASTDSGATEAFF; CDR3nt: TGCGCCAGCACCGACTCGGGAGCCACTGAAGCTTTCTTT
abundance: many; j_gene: TRBJ1-2; v_gene: TRBV6-2/TRBV6-3; d_gene: -; CDR3aa: CASSYSGARPYGYTF; CDR3nt: TGTGCCAGCAGTTACTCGGGGGCGCGCCCGTATGGCTACACCTTC
abundance: -; j_gene: TRBJ2-1; v_gene: TRBV24-1; d_gene: TRBD2; CDR3aa: CATSDTPGGLEHNEQFF; CDR3nt: TGTGCCACCAGTGATACACCGGGGGGACTAGAACACAATGAGCAGTTCTTC
abundance: few; j_gene: TRBJ2-7; v_gene: TRBV5-4; d_gene: -; CDR3aa: CASSLAGQGGAEQYF; CDR3nt: TGTGCCAGCAGCTTGGCCGGCCAGGGGGGCGCCGAGCAGTACTTC
abundance: many; j_gene: TRBJ1-1; v_gene: TRBV29-1; d_gene: TRBD1; CDR3aa: CSAAAGTGGTEAFF; CDR3nt: TGCAGCGCCGCGGCTGGGACAGGTGGAACTGAAGCTTTCTTT
abundance: many; j_gene: TRBJ2-2; v_gene: TRBV7-3; d_gene: TRBD2; CDR3aa: CASSQSSGSGTGELFF; CDR3nt: TGTGCCAGCAGCCAAAGTAGCGGGAGTGGAACCGGGGAGCTGTTTTTT
abundance: many; j_gene: TRBJ1-5; v_gene: TRBV28; d_gene: -; CDR3aa: CASSRLNSGGSSNQPQHF; CDR3nt: TGTGCCAGCAGTCGGTTAAATTCGGGGGGAAGCAGCAATCAGCCCCAGCATTTT
abundance: -; j_gene: TRBJ2-4; v_gene: TRBV9; d_gene: TRBD2; CDR3aa: CASSPHGMTSGRAGPNKNIQYF; CDR3nt: TGTGCCAGCAGCCCTCATGGCATGACTAGCGGGAGGGCCGGTCCCAACAAAAACATTCAGTACTTC
abundance: few; j_gene: TRBJ2-3; v_gene: TRBV19; d_gene: -; CDR3aa: CASSRRVLGTDTQYF; CDR3nt: TGTGCCAGTAGTAGGCGGGTACTCGGGACAGATACGCAGTATTTT
abundance: -; j_gene: TRBJ1-1; v_gene: TRBV7-3; d_gene: -; CDR3aa: CASSFFSRHTEAFF; CDR3nt: TGTGCCAGCAGCTTCTTTTCGAGACACACTGAAGCTTTCTTT
abundance: many; j_gene: TRBJ2-1; v_gene: TRBV7-3; d_gene: -; CDR3aa: CASSILASPNNEQFF; CDR3nt: TGTGCCAGCAGCATACTAGCTTCACCCAACAATGAGCAGTTCTTC
abundance: many; j_gene: TRBJ2-1; v_gene: TRBV5-8; d_gene: TRBD2; CDR3aa: CASSPRIAGEGVGEQFF; CDR3nt: TGTGCCAGCAGCCCCCGAATAGCGGGAGAGGGGGTCGGTGAGCAGTTCTTC
abundance: once; j_gene: TRBJ2-7; v_gene: TRBV5-1; d_gene: TRBD1; CDR3aa: CASSSEMTGLHEQYF; CDR3nt: TGCGCCAGCAGCTCAGAAATGACAGGGTTACACGAGCAGTACTTC
abundance: many; j_gene: TRBJ2-3; v_gene: TRBV27; d_gene: -; CDR3aa: CASSLRVGDTQYF; CDR3nt: TGTGCCAGCAGTCTAAGGGTCGGGGATACGCAGTATTTT
abundance: many; j_gene: TRBJ2-7; v_gene: TRBV18; d_gene: -; CDR3aa: CASSPGIRNEQYF; CDR3nt: TGTGCCAGCTCACCAGGGATCAGGAACGAGCAGTACTTC